What follows are 19 T cell receptor beta chains derived from one specimen sequenced in a study of glioma-infiltrating T cells after dendritic cell vaccination. Clones were read by immunoSEQ multiplex PCR, and TCRdb kept only the in-frame ones, dropping some. The table has 98,000 or so clones, approximately 80% seen once. Time point: after dendritic cell vaccination, including at tumor progression/relapse. Sequenced here: blood, sampled after dendritic cell vaccination. These receptors came from a human donor with glioblastoma.

The chain is built from TRBV18 and TRBJ2-7; TRBD1 might be the D (6 bases). The CDR3 sequence is 14 residues long. Trimming left V 2 bases short and J 2 bases short, with 10 bases between. Germline CDR1 and CDR2: KGHSH and LQKENI. The CDR3 here is CASSPRGHAYEQYF. Written as DNA, the CDR3 is TGTGCCAGCTCACCAAGGGGACACGCCTACGAGCAGTACTTC.

This clone has only a few counts. This chain connects TRBV19 to TRBJ1-2; 9 bases map to TRBD1. Trimming at V came to 3 bases and at J to 0 bases, leaving 8 bases not matched to a gene. This CDR3 spans 17 amino acids. Germline CDR1 and CDR2: LNHDA and SQIVND (reference sequence). CDR3 protein: CASSIGGTGMTNYGYTF. CDR3 coding DNA: TGTGCCAGTAGTATTGGGGGGACAGGGATGACTAACTATGGCTACACCTTC.

Only one count was recorded for this clone. The genes are TRBV4-1 and TRBJ1-1; maybe TRBD1 (5 bases). This CDR3 contains 19 residues. The germline CDR1 and CDR2 sequences are MGHRA and YSYEKL. Trimming stripped 4 bases from V and 4 bases from J, with 28 bases between. For the CDR3, the DNA is TGCGCCAGCAGCCCCGGGGGTAAAGGGGATATCCCGGGCGGCACTGAAGCTTTCTTT. Protein product: CASSPGGKGDIPGGTEAFF.

The gene calls are TRBV2 and TRBJ2-5, with D possibly being TRBD1 (6 bases). The CDR3 runs 14 residues. V lost 3 bases to trimming and J lost 4 bases, with 12 bases between them. Germline loops: CDR1 SNHLY, CDR2 FYNNEI. The CDR3 coding sequence is TGTGCCAGCAGTGATGGGGGCGCGGGAGAGACCCAGTACTTC. Encoded protein: CASSDGGAGETQYF.

This clone was seen a single time. This CDR3 is CAWTQTGTLEKLFF. CDR3 in DNA: TGTGCCTGGACTCAAACCGGGACTCTCGAAAAACTGTTTTTT. The chain carries TRBV30 and TRBJ1-4; tentatively, D is TRBD1 (5 bases). The CDR3 extends over 14 amino acids. Germline assignment: CDR1 GTSNPN and CDR2 SVGIG (reference sequence). The V end was cut by 4 bases, the J end by 8 bases, with 17 bases between.

This sequence joins TRBV5-4 and TRBJ1-1; D perhaps matches TRBD1 (5 bases). Germline V gene sequence: CDR1 SGHNT, CDR2 YYREEE (reference sequence). The ends were cut back, 4 bases at V and 1 base at J, with 11 bases in the middle. The CDR3 sequence is 14 residues long. CDR3 in amino acids: CASSRTTENTEAFF. The DNA of the CDR3 is TGTGCCAGCAGCAGAACGACAGAGAACACTGAAGCTTTCTTT.

This chain joins TRBV12-5 and TRBJ2-7; weak D call: TRBD1 (6 bases). The CDR3 covers 15 residues. V shed 1 base and J shed 0 bases, with 10 bases lying between them. CDR1 and CDR2 from the germline V gene are LGHNT and FRNRAP. The DNA of the CDR3 is TGTGCTAGTGGTTTGGGAACAGGGAGCTCCTACGAGCAGTACTTC. Its translation: CASGLGTGSSYEQYF.

The chain carries TRBV6-5 and TRBJ1-1; D may be TRBD1 (5 bases). Germline CDR1 reads MNHEY; CDR2 reads SVGAGI. The V end lost 2 bases, the J end lost 5 bases, and 9 bases lay between the germline ends. The CDR3 contains 13 residues. For the CDR3, the DNA is TGTGCCAGCAGTTACACGGGGGAAACTGAAGCTTTCTTT. This encodes CASSYTGETEAFF.

The rearrangement links TRBV29-1 to TRBJ1-1; D might be TRBD1 (5 bases). CDR3 length: 13 residues. The germline gives CDR1 SQVTM, CDR2 ANQGSEA. V was shortened by 1 base and J by 0 bases, with 6 bases between the two germline ends. CDR3 in amino acids: CSVEVGVNTEAFF. The CDR3, as DNA: TGCAGCGTTGAAGTAGGGGTGAACACTGAAGCTTTCTTT.

The chain employs TRBV6-1 and TRBJ2-5, with TRBD1 matching over 7 bases. V trimming: 6 bases; J trimming: 2 bases; junction bases outside the gene matches: 6. Germline CDR1 MNHNS, CDR2 SASEGT. The CDR3 is 14 amino acids. CDR3 DNA: TGTGCCAGCAGGACAGGGTCCTCTCAAGAGACCCAGTACTTC. Protein sequence: CASRTGSSQETQYF.

This clone was counted between two and nine times. CDR3 sequence (DNA): TGTGCCAGCAGCGTCCCGACTAGTGCTCAAGAGACCCAGTACTTC. This codes for CASSVPTSAQETQYF. The J gene is TRBJ2-5, the V gene TRBV9, with D possibly matching TRBD2 (6 bases). V gave up 2 bases and J gave up 2 bases, with 13 bases separating them. Looked up from germline, CDR1 is SGDLS and CDR2 is YYNGEE. The CDR3 is 15 amino acids.

This clone showed up just a few times. This CDR3 is also generated by other DNA sequences in the sample. The chain carries TRBV19 and TRBJ1-2, with 7 bases matching TRBD1. CDR1 is LNHDA and CDR2 is SQIVND in the germline V gene (reference sequence). After removal of 3 bases from V and 0 bases from J, the junction contained 10 bases not matched to a gene. CDR3 length: 17 amino acids. The CDR3 nucleotides are TGTGCCAGTAGTATTATCAGAGGGACAGCCTCTAACTATGGCTACACCTTC. It encodes CASSIIRGTASNYGYTF.

The gene calls are TRBV5-1 and TRBJ2-1; 10 positions match TRBD2. This CDR3 has 15 amino acids. Looked up from germline, CDR1 is SGHRS and CDR2 is YFSETQ. V lost 1 base to trimming and J lost 4 bases; unmatched junction nucleotides: 2. The CDR3 here is CASSLSGGVYNEQFF. The CDR3 region has the DNA TGCGCCAGCAGCTTGAGCGGGGGGGTTTACAATGAGCAGTTCTTC.

The V and J genes are TRBV29-1 and TRBJ2-3, with a tentative D call TRBD2 (6 bases). The CDR3 extends over 18 amino acids. Trimming took 4 bases from V and 3 from J, leaving 26 bases between them. Germline V lookup: CDR1 SQVTM, CDR2 ANQGSEA. This CDR3 reads CSVGFYSFVSGETDTQYF. In DNA, the CDR3 is TGCAGCGTTGGTTTTTATAGTTTCGTTAGCGGAGAAACAGATACGCAGTATTTT.

The chain employs TRBV18 and TRBJ2-2; 8 nucleotides line up with TRBD2. Germline-derived CDR1 and CDR2 are KGHSH and LQKENI. V shed 3 bases, J shed 1 base, and the junction held 7 bases outside the gene matches. This CDR3 is built from 17 residues. CDR3 sequence reads: CASSPRSLAGNTGELFF. CDR3 sequence (DNA): TGTGCCAGCTCACCGAGGAGCCTAGCGGGGAACACCGGGGAGCTGTTTTTT. Full variable domain (outside the CDR3, taken from reference TRBV18 and TRBJ2-2): NAGVMQNPRHLVRRRGQEARLRCSPMKGHSHVYWYRQLPEEGLKFMVYLQKENIIDESGMPKERFSAEFPKEGPSILRIQQVVRGDSAAYFCASSPRSLAGNTGELFFGEGSRLTVL.

The V gene is TRBV10-3, the J gene TRBJ1-2; 9 positions match TRBD1. This CDR3 comprises 17 residues. Germline V lookup: CDR1 ENHRY, CDR2 SYGVKD. Trimming at V came to 3 bases and at J to 4 bases, leaving 12 bases not matched to a gene. The CDR3 reads CAISEGTGRIQSYGYTF. The CDR3 coding sequence is TGTGCCATCAGTGAAGGGACAGGGCGAATTCAGAGCTATGGCTACACCTTC.

The DNA of the CDR3 is TGTGCCAGCAGCTTCCTCCACGAGCAGTACTTC. This sequence encodes CASSFLHEQYF. The rearrangement links TRBV7-9 to TRBJ2-7; D gene ambiguous. The CDR3 is made up of 11 amino acids. CDR1 and CDR2 (germline): SEHNR, FQNEAQ (reference sequence). V shed 3 bases and J shed 5 bases, with 5 bases lying between them.

Written as DNA, the CDR3 is TGTGCCAGCAGCTTGGGGTCGGGAGGGGTTCGGACCGGGGAGCTGTTTTTT. Translated: CASSLGSGGVRTGELFF. The chain is built from TRBV5-6 and TRBJ2-2; the match to TRBD2 covers 8 bases. Germline V gene sequence: CDR1 SGHDT, CDR2 YYEEEE. V shed 0 bases, J shed 5 bases, and the junction held 9 bases outside the gene matches. The length of the CDR3 is 17 residues.

The chain has TRBV19 and TRBJ1-2; D not certain. Germline CDR1 is LNHDA and CDR2 is SQIVND (reference sequence). The V gene lost 6 bases and the J gene lost 8 bases, with 16 bases spanning the gap. The CDR3 covers 13 residues. The CDR3 loop reads CASSALEVLGYTF. Here the CDR3 DNA reads TGTGCCAGTAGCGCCCTGGAGGTCCTGGGCTACACCTTC.